This TCR beta chain came from a study of human T cells and chemical hapten exposure listed by TCRdb under 2021. With respect to the entire study: For sensitization, 2% DPC in acetone was applied to a 2 cm by 2 cm area of upper inner arm skin. Throughout the roughly 24-week study period, patients were also given weekly therapeutic DPC doses on the scalp. Patch testing was done on the upper back using Finn chambers containing 0.01% DPC, and results were scored after 6 days according to International Contact Dermatitis Research Group standards. The mostly female patient cohort included alopecia areata with under or over 50% scalp involvement, alopecia totalis and alopecia universalis. The libraries were sequenced as a pool, and the TCR yield per sample differed mostly because of small variations in library volumes within the pool. This study followed changes in the peripheral blood TCR repertoire in vivo during primary and secondary sensitization of alopecia patients to the hapten diphenylcyclopropenone (DPC). Blood was sampled from patients pre-sensitization (week 0) and at 2, 6 and about 24 weeks after DPC sensitization. For TCR sequencing, blood came from about 29 alopecia patients at anywhere from one to four time points (pre-sensitization, 2, 6 and 24 weeks).

The table lists this clonotype with many counts. This receptor's antigen is unknown. No base-level quality is on record; no much larger clone is a single base apart. Library preparation was by RACE. Sequencing relied on a NextSeq 500. Library preparation attached unique molecular identifiers to individual cDNA molecules for quantitative, reproducible TCR counting. For every blood RNA sample, sequencing covered both the TCR alpha and TCR beta chains. The original pipeline was this. The median number of TCRs per sample was 95,638, ranging from about 20,000 to 690,600. V, J and CDR3 annotation of the TCR reads was performed with the Decombinator software suite. For PS versus PT1 abundance plots, all samples were subsampled to the same number of TCRs (28,000). Expanded TCRs were defined as absent before sensitization and observed at least eight times at the 2-week time point. TCRdb reanalyzed the raw reads on its own, using fastp at Q25 for trimming and MiXCR for clone calling, and kept in-frame beta chains. Here each entry gathers all rows of one CDR3 protein and keeps the most common genes and DNA. The V and J calls follow TCRdb's processing rather than the paper's. The sample profile shows 65,000 to 90,000 distinct CDR3 sequences; 6.6% of them were found once. The top ten clones comprise 1.3% of the sample.

The investigation overall reported the following: Because all patients had alopecia, a presumed autoimmune disease, the immune response of the patients might differ from that of healthy individuals. After repeated subsampling, changes were observed in the strength of the expansion versus patch-test correlation and in the threshold at which the correlation became significant. Compared with pre-sensitization or healthy control sets, expanded TCRs formed significantly more large CDR3 similarity clusters, which is consistent with antigen-driven responses. A positive correlation was found between the number of PT1 expanded TCRs and patch test score, with significance reached at thresholds 8, 16 and 32 but not 4. No change with DPC sensitization was found in the number of TCRs above 1 in 1000 frequency, and no evidence of global repertoire structure alterations was found.

The time point label of this sample denotes: patch test 2, 6 weeks after DPC sensitization. The label giving this sample's treatment or condition can be read as: therapeutic diphenylcyclopropenone sensitization with weekly scalp DPC. At every patch-test visit, the blood draw took place before the patch test was put on. To be eligible, patients had to be aged 18 to 70, diagnosed with alopecia and judged suitable for DPC therapy, while pregnant patients were excluded. Total RNA was extracted from unfractionated whole blood that had been collected in Tempus Blood RNA tubes. The CDR3 measures 16 amino acids from cysteine to phenylalanine. The kept DNA is CDR3 alone, 48 bases in frame from the first base. The germline V and J ends show losses of 1 base and 1 base respectively, and no gene match explains 2 bases of the junction. CDR1 and CDR2, per the germline V gene, are SGHTA and FQGNSA.

The receptor was isolated from a woman in her twenties or thirties with alopecia areata. Some clones in this sample may be carry-over from other donors' samples. The chain was built from TRBV7-2 and TRBJ2-3; 10 bases in the junction line up with TRBD2. Source: whole blood, taken in connection with sensitization to the hapten diphenylcyclopropenone (DPC). The sequenced DNA is TGTGCCAGCAGCTTAGAACTAGCGGGGCGCACAGATACGCAGTATTTT. This encodes CASSLELAGRTDTQYF. The reference TRBV7-2 and TRBJ2-3 proteins fill in what lies around the CDR3, so the full variable domain reads GAGVSQSPSNKVTEKGKDVELRCDPISGHTALYWYRQSLGQGLEFLIYFQGNSAPDKSGLPSDRFSAERTGGSVSTLTIQRTQQEDSAVYLCASSLELAGRTDTQYFGPGTRLTVL.